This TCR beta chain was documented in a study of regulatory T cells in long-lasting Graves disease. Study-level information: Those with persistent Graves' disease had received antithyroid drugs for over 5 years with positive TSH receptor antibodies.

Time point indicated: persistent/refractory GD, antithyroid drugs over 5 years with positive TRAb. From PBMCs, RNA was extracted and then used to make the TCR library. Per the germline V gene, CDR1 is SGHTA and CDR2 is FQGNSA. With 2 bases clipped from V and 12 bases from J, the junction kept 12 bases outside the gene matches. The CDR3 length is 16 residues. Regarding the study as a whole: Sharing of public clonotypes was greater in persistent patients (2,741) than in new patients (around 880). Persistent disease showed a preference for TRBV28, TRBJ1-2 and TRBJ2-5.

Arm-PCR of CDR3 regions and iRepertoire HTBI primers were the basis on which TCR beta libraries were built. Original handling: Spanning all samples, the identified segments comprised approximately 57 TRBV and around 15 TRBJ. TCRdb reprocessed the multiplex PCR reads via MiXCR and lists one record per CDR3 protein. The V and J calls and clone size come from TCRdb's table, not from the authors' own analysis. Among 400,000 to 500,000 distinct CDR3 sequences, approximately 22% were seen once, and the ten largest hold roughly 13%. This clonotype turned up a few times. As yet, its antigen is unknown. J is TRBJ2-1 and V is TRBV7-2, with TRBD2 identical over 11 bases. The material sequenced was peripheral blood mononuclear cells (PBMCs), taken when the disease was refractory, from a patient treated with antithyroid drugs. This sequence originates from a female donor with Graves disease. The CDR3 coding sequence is TGTGCCAGCAGCTTAAGAGAAGGGACTAGCGGTGATAGGCAGTTCTTC. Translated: CASSLREGTSGDRQFF. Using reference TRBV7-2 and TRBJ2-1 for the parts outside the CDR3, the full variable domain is GAGVSQSPSNKVTEKGKDVELRCDPISGHTALYWYRQSLGQGLEFLIYFQGNSAPDKSGLPSDRFSAERTGGSVSTLTIQRTQQEDSAVYLCASSLREGTSGDRQFFGPGTRLTVL.